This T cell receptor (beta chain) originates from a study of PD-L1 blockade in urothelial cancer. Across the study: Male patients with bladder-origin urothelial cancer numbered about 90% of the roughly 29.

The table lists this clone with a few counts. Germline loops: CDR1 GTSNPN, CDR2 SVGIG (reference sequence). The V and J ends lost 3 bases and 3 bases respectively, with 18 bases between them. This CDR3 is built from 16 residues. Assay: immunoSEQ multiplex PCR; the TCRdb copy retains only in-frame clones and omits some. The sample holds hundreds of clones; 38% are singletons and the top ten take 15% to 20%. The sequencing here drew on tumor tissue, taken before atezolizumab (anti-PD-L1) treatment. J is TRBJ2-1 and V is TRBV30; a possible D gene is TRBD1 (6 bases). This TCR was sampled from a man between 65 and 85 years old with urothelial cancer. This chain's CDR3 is CAWSIARQVDYNEQFF. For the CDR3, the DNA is TGTGCCTGGAGCATCGCCCGACAGGTGGACTACAATGAGCAGTTCTTC.